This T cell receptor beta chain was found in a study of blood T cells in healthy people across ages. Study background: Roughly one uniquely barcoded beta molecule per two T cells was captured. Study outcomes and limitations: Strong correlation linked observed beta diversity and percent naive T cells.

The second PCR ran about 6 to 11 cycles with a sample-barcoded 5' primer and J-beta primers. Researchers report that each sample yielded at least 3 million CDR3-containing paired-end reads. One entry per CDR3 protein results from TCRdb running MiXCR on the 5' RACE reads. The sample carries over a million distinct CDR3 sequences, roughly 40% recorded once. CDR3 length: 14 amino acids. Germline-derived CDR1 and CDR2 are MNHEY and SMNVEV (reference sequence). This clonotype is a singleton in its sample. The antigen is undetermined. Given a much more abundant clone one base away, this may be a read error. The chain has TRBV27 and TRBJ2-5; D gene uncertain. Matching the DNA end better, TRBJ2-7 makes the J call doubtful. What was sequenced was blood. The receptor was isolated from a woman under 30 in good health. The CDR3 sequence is CASRRLTGSAEQYF. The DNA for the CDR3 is TGTGCCAGCAGACGGTTGACTGGCTCTGCCGAGCAGTACTTC.